This record concerns one T cell receptor (beta chain) sequence. Its specificity is unknown. This CDR3 contains 15 residues. V dropped 4 bases and J dropped 0 bases, with 14 bases sitting between them. The germline V gene encodes CDR1 SGHNT and CDR2 YYREEE (reference sequence). The data were produced by immunoSEQ multiplex PCR, yet TCRdb's version contains in-frame clones alone and is incomplete. This sample has around 2.3 million clones, with almost 96% found just once. The data were taken from a study of shared clonotypes between healthy human individuals. Whole-study context: The study used three CD4 naive, three CD4 memory, two CD8 naive and one CD8 memory plate per donor. The study's findings and limits: Generation probability values for non-shared clonotypes were lower than those for clonotypes shared by all four donors. It was anticipated that sequencing depth would influence how many clonotypes donors shared.

The chain employs TRBV5-4 and TRBJ2-7, with D possibly TRBD1 on 6 matching bases. The material sequenced was naive CD4+ T cells sorted from blood. As for subset: CD45RA+ positively selected. The sequence was collected from a man aged 18 to 35 in good health. The DNA of the CDR3 is TGTGCCAGCAGCCCGGGCGGCAGGGGCTCCTACGAGCAGTACTTC. It encodes CASSPGGRGSYEQYF. Full variable domain (rest looked up from reference TRBV5-4 and TRBJ2-7): ETGVTQSPTHLIKTRGQQVTLRCSSQSGHNTVSWYQQALGQGPQFIFQYYREEENGRGNFPPRFSGLQFPNYSSELNVNALELDDSALYLCASSPGGRGSYEQYFGPGTRLTVT.